Here is one T cell receptor (beta chain) with its context. Antigen specificity is unknown. The table came from immunoSEQ multiplex PCR; TCRdb's copy has only in-frame clones and leaves some out. The sample consists of some 110,000 clones, 88% of them appearing once. This entry belongs to a study of T cell responses to AZD1222 COVID-19 vaccine. The study's findings and limits: Nearly half of the spike-specific TCRs reportedly recognize variant regions that carry no mutations. Two AZD1222 administrations were followed by greater Spike-specific TCR breadth and depth. Clonal diversity was possibly underestimated, and white British individuals and females predominated among donors. Baseline testing showed seropositivity in only five to seven AZD1222 recipients.

The CDR3 spans 18 residues. The junction had 10 bases not matched to a gene; V was cut back by 0 bases and J by 5 bases. Germline lookup yields CDR1 SGHRS and CDR2 YFSETQ. The sequence came from an adult who received the AZD1222 COVID-19 vaccine. The chain carries TRBV5-1 and TRBJ2-2, with 10 bases identical to TRBD2. The specimen was peripheral blood, collected 28 days after the second AZD1222 dose. The CDR3 nucleotides are TGCGCCAGCAGCTTGGAGCTAGCGGGAGTATCGGGTACCGGGGAGCTGTTTTTT. It yields the protein CASSLELAGVSGTGELFF.